This is a list of T cell receptor beta chains from one sample in a study of T cell repertoires in cytomegalovirus infection. Using its own MiXCR run on the reads, TCRdb lists one record per CDR3 protein. The sample yields about 530,000 distinct CDR3 sequences, more than 20% seen once. Sequenced: PBMCs. The receptors shown here come from a human donor in good health (CMV status not recorded). Some clones in this sample may be carry-over from other donors' samples. The CDR3 runs from the conserved cysteine through the conserved F or W. D genes are given only for firm matches. Not every row has a clone size; where given, it reads once, few, many or a size class.

v_call	d_call	j_call	clone_size	cdr3_nt	cdr3_aa
TRBV4-3	NA	TRBJ1-3	few	TGCGCCAGCAGCCAACAACCGGGTAGTGACGGAAACACCATATATTTT	CASSQQPGSDGNTIYF
TRBV10-3	NA	TRBJ1-5	NA	TGTGCCATCGCGACAGCCTTCCTAGGGCCCCAGCATTTT	CAIATAFLGPQHF
TRBV11-2	NA	TRBJ2-5	few	TGTGCCAGCAGCTACACAGGGACACAAGAGACCCAGTACTTC	CASSYTGTQETQYF
TRBV4-1	TRBD1	TRBJ1-2	NA	TGCGCCAGCAGCCAAGGGGACAGGGGGCTGAACTATGGCTACACCTTC	CASSQGDRGLNYGYTF
TRBV6-5	NA	TRBJ2-2	NA	TGTGCCTCCCGAGAAAGAGGAGGGCCCACCGGGGAGCTGTTTTTT	CASRERGGPTGELFF
TRBV4-1	TRBD2	TRBJ2-5	few	TGCGCCAGCAGCCAATCCCTCATGTTGGTAGCGGGAGAGACCCAGTACTTC	CASSQSLMLVAGETQYF
TRBV7-2	NA	TRBJ1-5	NA	TGTGCCAGCAGCGAAGGTGCAGGGCCGGCGCGTCAGCCCCAGCATTTT	CASSEGAGPARQPQHF
TRBV6-2/TRBV6-3	TRBD1	TRBJ2-5	few	TGTGCCAGCAATATACAGGGGTCGGCGGAGACCCAGTACTTC	CASNIQGSAETQYF
TRBV6-1	NA	TRBJ2-4	NA	TGTGCCAGCAGTAGAACCAGAAGTCGAAAAGAAGGAAACATTCAGTACTTC	CASSRTRSRKEGNIQYF
TRBV29-1	NA	TRBJ2-1	NA	TGCAGCGTTGAGCGAGGGTCGGGCGATGAGCAGTTCTTC	CSVERGSGDEQFF
TRBV5-4	TRBD2	TRBJ2-1	NA	TGTGCCAGCAGTTGGGCCTCTAGCGGGAGACGGCAGTTCTTC	CASSWASSGRRQFF
TRBV7-9	NA	TRBJ2-7	NA	TGTGCCAGCAGCTCCGGATCTGAGCAGTACTTC	CASSSGSEQYF
TRBV7-2	NA	TRBJ2-5	many	TGTGCCAGCAGCTCCTTACCGGACGGAAAGGGGACCCAGTACTTC	CASSSLPDGKGTQYF
TRBV27	NA	TRBJ1-1	NA	TGTGCCAGCGCCGCGGCAGGGTGGGACACTGAAGCTTTCTTT	CASAAAGWDTEAFF
TRBV28	TRBD1	TRBJ1-5	NA	TGTGCCAGCACCCTACTCCAGGGGGCGGGTCAGCCCCAGCATTTT	CASTLLQGAGQPQHF
TRBV11-2	NA	TRBJ1-2	many	TGTGCCAGCAGCTTATCTTACACTCGTGGCTACACCTTC	CASSLSYTRGYTF